Shown below are 12 T cell receptor beta chains from a single sample sequenced in a study of cytotoxic CD8 clonotypes in ibrutinib-treated CLL. Produced via immunoSEQ multiplex PCR; TCRdb's table is partial and in-frame only. The sample consists of 200,000 to 250,000 clones, 70% of them appearing once. This material consisted of PBMCs, taken after 24 months of ibrutinib treatment. The receptor set was obtained from a human donor with chronic lymphocytic leukemia.

The chain uses TRBV6-4 and TRBJ1-5; D is unresolved. V lost 2 bases and J 7 bases, leaving 9 bases between the germline ends. This CDR3 comprises 13 residues. The germline gives CDR1 MRHNA, CDR2 SNTAGT. CDR3 nucleotide sequence: TGTGCCAGCAGTGACGAGAGTGGACAGCCCCAGCATTTT. This sequence encodes CASSDESGQPQHF.

The chain has TRBV7-3 and TRBJ2-1, with 13 nucleotides matching TRBD2. The ends lost 0 bases at V and 9 bases at J; junction bases unmatched: 11. Germline V CDR1 and CDR2: SGHTA, FQGTGA. There are 18 residues in the CDR3. This chain's CDR3 is CASSLTARTSGRIGEQFF. CDR3 DNA sequence: TGTGCCAGCAGCTTAACGGCGAGGACTAGCGGGAGAATAGGTGAGCAGTTCTTC.

This chain connects TRBV29-1 to TRBJ2-3; TRBD2 matches 8 bases. V trimming: 7 bases; J trimming: 4 bases; junction bases outside the gene matches: 13. The CDR3 is made up of 15 amino acids. Germline V CDR1 and CDR2: SQVTM, ANQGSEA. The CDR3 sequence: CSAGTSGRAPDTQYF. The CDR3 DNA reads as TGCAGCGCTGGAACGAGCGGGAGAGCCCCAGATACGCAGTATTTT.

The V and J genes are TRBV7-9 and TRBJ1-4; the D is unclear. V dropped 7 bases and J dropped 3 bases, with 15 bases sitting between them. CDR3 length: 15 residues. Germline V gives CDR1 SEHNR, CDR2 FQNEAQ (reference sequence). The CDR3 region has the DNA TGTGCCAGCACCCCCTATACGGGGTCTAATGAAAAACTGTTTTTT. Protein: CASTPYTGSNEKLFF.

V usage is TRBV7-2 and J usage is TRBJ1-1; D not resolved. V was shortened by 3 bases and J by 5 bases, with 10 bases between the two germline ends. Germline V lookup: CDR1 SGHTA, CDR2 FQGNSA. The CDR3 loop spans 13 amino acids. The CDR3 bases are TGTGCCAGCAGCTTTCGGGAAGGGACTGAAGCTTTCTTT. Its protein product is CASSFREGTEAFF.

In DNA, the CDR3 is TGTGCCAGCAGCCCCACTCATTACGAGCAGTACTTC. This gives the protein CASSPTHYEQYF. The chain links TRBV7-2 to TRBJ2-7; D is uncertain. Trimming took 5 bases from V and 4 from J, leaving 9 bases between them. The CDR3 runs 12 residues. Germline V gives CDR1 SGHTA, CDR2 FQGNSA.

The chain employs TRBV19 and TRBJ2-7; D gene uncertain. V lost 6 bases to trimming and J lost 7 bases, with 13 bases between them. The CDR3 runs 12 residues. Germline V CDR1 and CDR2: LNHDA, SQIVND (reference sequence). CDR3 protein: CASSMTFGEQYF. CDR3 DNA: TGTGCCAGTAGCATGACATTTGGGGAGCAGTACTTC.

CDR3 in amino acids: CASSLLAGGPRRYF. The CDR3 DNA sequence: TGTGCCAGCAGTCTACTAGCGGGAGGGCCACGTAGGTACTTC. This chain joins TRBV28 and TRBJ2-7, with TRBD2 matching over 13 bases. Germline V gene data show CDR1 as MDHEN and CDR2 as SYDVKM. Losses at the gene ends were 5 bases for V and 12 bases for J; bases not matched to a gene: 10. The CDR3 is 14 residues long. The full variable domain, rest sourced from reference TRBV28 and TRBJ2-7, is DVKVTQSSRYLVKRTGEKVFLECVQDMDHENMFWYRQDPGLGLRLIYFSYDVKMKEKGDIPEGYSVSREKKERFSLILESASTNQTSMYLCASSLLAGGPRRYFGPGTRLTVT.

This chain links TRBV7-8 with TRBJ1-5; 8 bases match TRBD1. The length of the CDR3 is 15 residues. CDR1 is SGHVS, CDR2 FQNEAQ, per germline. With 3 bases clipped from V and 5 bases from J, the junction kept 6 bases outside the gene matches. This chain's CDR3 is CASSFAGTGHQPQHF. The CDR3 bases are TGTGCCAGCAGCTTCGCCGGGACAGGCCATCAGCCCCAGCATTTT.

This clone came up a few times. The rearrangement links TRBV6-4 to TRBJ1-5; possible D gene TRBD1, 6 bases. The CDR3 extends over 15 amino acids. Germline V CDR1 and CDR2: MRHNA, SNTAGT. The V and J ends lost 4 bases and 7 bases respectively, with 17 bases between them. In DNA form, the CDR3 reads TGTGCCAGCAGTGGAATCACAGGGCGTAGGCAGCCCCAGCATTTT. Amino acids: CASSGITGRRQPQHF.

This clone was detected only a few times. The V and J genes are TRBV29-1 and TRBJ2-7; TRBD1 aligns across 7 bases. Trimming at V came to 3 bases and at J to 3 bases, leaving 2 bases not matched to a gene. CDR3 length: 12 residues. Germline values: CDR1 SQVTM, CDR2 ANQGSEA. CDR3 protein: CSVEGQSYEQYF. The DNA for the CDR3 is TGCAGCGTTGAGGGACAGAGCTACGAGCAGTACTTC.

This clone was seen a handful of times. V and J are TRBV9 and TRBJ2-7, with a tentative D call TRBD2 (5 bases). Trimming cost V 0 bases and J 2 bases, with 12 bases left between them. CDR3 length equals 15 residues. The V gene's germline CDR1 is SGDLS and CDR2 YYNGEE. Here the CDR3 reads CASSVGAGTTYEQYF. In DNA, the CDR3 is TGTGCCAGCAGCGTAGGGGCGGGCACTACCTACGAGCAGTACTTC.